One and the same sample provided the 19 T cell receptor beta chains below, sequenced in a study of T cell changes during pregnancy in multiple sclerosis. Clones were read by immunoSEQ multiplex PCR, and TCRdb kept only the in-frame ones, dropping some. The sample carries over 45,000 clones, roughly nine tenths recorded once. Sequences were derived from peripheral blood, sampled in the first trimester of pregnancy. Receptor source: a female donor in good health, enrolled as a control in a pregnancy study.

The CDR3 DNA sequence: TGTGCCAGCAGTTACCTTAGCGGGGGCGATGAGCAGTTCTTC. It translates to CASSYLSGGDEQFF. The J gene is TRBJ2-1, the V gene TRBV6-5, with TRBD2 identical over 9 bases. This CDR3 region has 14 residues. Germline CDR1 is MNHEY and CDR2 is SVGAGI. The V gene end was trimmed by 2 bases and the J gene end by 8 bases; junction bases not matched to a gene: 4.

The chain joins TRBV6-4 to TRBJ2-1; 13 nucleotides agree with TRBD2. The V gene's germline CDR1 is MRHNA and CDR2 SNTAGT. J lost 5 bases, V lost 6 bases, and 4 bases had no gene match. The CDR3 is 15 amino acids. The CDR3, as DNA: TGTGCCAGCAGCGAGACTAGCGGGGGGAACAATGAGCAGTTCTTC. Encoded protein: CASSETSGGNNEQFF.

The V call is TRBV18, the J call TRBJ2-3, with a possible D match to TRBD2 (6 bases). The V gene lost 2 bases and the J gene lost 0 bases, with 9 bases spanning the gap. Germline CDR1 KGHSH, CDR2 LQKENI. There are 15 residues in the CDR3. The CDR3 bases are TGTGCCAGCTCACCAAGGGCGGGAAGCACAGATACGCAGTATTTT. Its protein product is CASSPRAGSTDTQYF. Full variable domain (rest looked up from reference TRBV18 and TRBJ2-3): NAGVMQNPRHLVRRRGQEARLRCSPMKGHSHVYWYRQLPEEGLKFMVYLQKENIIDESGMPKERFSAEFPKEGPSILRIQQVVRGDSAAYFCASSPRAGSTDTQYFGPGTRLTVL.

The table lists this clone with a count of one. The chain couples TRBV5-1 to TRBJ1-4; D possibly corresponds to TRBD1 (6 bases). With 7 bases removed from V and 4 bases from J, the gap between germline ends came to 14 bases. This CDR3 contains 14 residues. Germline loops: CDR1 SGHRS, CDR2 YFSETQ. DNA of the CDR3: TGCGCCAGCGGGGATCAGGGGATTAATGAAAAACTGTTTTTT. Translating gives CASGDQGINEKLFF.

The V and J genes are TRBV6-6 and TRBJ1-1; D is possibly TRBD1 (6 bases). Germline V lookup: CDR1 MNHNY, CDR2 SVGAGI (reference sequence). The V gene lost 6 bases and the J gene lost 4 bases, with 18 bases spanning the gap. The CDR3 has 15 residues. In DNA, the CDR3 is TGTGCCAGCAGCAGAAGCGGGGGCCGGAGCACTGAAGCTTTCTTT. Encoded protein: CASSRSGGRSTEAFF.

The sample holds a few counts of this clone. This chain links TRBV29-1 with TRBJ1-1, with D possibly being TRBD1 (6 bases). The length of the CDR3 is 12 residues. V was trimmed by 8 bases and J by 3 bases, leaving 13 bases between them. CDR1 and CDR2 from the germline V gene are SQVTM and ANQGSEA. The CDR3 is CSHTPGDTEAFF. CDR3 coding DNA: TGCAGCCACACCCCAGGGGACACTGAAGCTTTCTTT.

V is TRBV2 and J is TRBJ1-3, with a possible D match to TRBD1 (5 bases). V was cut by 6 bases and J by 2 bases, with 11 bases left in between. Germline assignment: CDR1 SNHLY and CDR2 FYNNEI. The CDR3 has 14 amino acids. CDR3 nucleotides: TGTGCCAGCAGGGCAGGGCTAGCTGGAAACACCATATATTTT. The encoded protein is CASRAGLAGNTIYF.

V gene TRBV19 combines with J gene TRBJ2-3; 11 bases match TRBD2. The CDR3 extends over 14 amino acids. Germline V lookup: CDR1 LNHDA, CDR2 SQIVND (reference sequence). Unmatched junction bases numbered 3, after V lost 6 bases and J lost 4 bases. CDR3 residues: CASSPSGRPDTQYF. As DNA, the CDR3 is TGTGCCAGTAGCCCTAGCGGGAGGCCAGATACGCAGTATTTT.

The CDR3 loop reads CASSLGRRAEKLFF. Written as DNA, the CDR3 is TGTGCCAGCAGCTTGGGACGGAGGGCTGAAAAACTGTTTTTT. The V gene is TRBV5-4, the J gene TRBJ1-4, with D uncertain. The CDR3 totals 14 residues. Trimming stripped 0 bases from V and 7 bases from J, with 10 bases between. CDR1 is SGHNT, CDR2 YYREEE, per germline (reference sequence).

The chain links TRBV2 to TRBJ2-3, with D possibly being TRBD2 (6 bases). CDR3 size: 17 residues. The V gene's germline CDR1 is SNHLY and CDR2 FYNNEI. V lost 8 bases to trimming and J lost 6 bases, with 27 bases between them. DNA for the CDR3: TGTGCCAGCTTAGAGCACAGGAGGGGAGATCGTTTGGATACGCAGTATTTT. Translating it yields CASLEHRRGDRLDTQYF.

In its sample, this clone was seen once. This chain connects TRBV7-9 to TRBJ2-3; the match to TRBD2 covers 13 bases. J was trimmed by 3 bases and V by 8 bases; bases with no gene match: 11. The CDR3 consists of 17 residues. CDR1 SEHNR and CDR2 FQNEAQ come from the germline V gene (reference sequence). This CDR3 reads CASSRRTSGGGTDTQYF. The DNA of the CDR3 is TGTGCCAGCTCCCGGAGGACTAGCGGGGGAGGAACAGATACGCAGTATTTT.

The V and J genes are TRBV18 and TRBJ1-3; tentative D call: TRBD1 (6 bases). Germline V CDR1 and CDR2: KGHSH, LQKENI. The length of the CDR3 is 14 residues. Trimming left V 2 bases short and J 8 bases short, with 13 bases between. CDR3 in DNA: TGTGCCAGCTCACCAGGACAGCTTCGGGACACCATATATTTT. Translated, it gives CASSPGQLRDTIYF.

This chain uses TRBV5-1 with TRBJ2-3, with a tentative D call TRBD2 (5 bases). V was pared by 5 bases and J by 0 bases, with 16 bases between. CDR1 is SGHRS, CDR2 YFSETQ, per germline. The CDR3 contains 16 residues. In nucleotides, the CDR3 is TGCGCCAGCAGTACCAGGACTTTCGCTAGCACAGATACGCAGTATTTT. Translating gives CASSTRTFASTDTQYF.

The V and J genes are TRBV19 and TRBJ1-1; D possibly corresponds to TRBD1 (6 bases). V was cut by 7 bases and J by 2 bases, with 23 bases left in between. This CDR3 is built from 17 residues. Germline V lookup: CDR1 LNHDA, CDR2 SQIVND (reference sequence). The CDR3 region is CASTPMWVGGGNTEAFF. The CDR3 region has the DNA TGTGCCAGTACCCCGATGTGGGTTGGGGGGGGCAACACTGAAGCTTTCTTT.

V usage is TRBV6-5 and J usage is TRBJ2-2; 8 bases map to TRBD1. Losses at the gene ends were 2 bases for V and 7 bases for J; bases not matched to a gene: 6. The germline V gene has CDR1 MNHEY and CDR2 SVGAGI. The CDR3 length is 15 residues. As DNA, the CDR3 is TGTGCCAGCAGTTACCCCGGACAGGGAATCGGGGAGCTGTTTTTT. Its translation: CASSYPGQGIGELFF.

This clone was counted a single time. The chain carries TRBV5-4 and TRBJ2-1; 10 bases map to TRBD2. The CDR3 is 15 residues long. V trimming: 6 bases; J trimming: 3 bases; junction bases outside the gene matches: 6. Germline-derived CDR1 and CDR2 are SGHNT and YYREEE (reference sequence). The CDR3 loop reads CASTRAGGYYNEQFF. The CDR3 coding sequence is TGTGCCAGCACCCGAGCGGGAGGGTACTACAATGAGCAGTTCTTC.

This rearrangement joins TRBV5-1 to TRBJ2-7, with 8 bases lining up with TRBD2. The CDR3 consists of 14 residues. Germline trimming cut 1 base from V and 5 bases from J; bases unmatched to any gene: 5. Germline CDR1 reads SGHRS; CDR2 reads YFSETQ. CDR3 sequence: CASSLWGSGNEQYF. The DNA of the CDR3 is TGCGCCAGCAGCTTGTGGGGTAGCGGGAACGAGCAGTACTTC.

CDR3 sequence: CASSRDIGREDTDTQYF. The CDR3, as DNA: TGTGCCAGCAGCCGTGACATCGGGCGGGAGGACACAGATACGCAGTATTTT. The chain combines TRBV7-2 with TRBJ2-3, with 8 bases fitting TRBD2. The CDR3 runs 17 residues. With 5 bases clipped from V and 2 bases from J, the junction kept 12 bases outside the gene matches. Looked up from germline, CDR1 is SGHTA and CDR2 is FQGNSA.

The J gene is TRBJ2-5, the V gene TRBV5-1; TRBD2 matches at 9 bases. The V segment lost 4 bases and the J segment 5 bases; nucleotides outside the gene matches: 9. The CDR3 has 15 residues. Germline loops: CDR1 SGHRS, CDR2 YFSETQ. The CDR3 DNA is TGCGCCAGCAGCCCCCTAGCGGGGATTAGGGAGACCCAGTACTTC. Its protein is CASSPLAGIRETQYF.